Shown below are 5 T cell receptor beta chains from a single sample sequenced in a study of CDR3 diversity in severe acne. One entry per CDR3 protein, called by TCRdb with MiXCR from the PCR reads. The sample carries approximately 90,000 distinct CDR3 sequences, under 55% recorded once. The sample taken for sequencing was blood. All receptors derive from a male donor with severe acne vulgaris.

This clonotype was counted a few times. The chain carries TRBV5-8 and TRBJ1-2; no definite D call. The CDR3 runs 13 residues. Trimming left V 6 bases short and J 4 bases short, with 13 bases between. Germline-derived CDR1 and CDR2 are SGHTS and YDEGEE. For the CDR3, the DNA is TGTGCCAGCACCGACTTACCCCGCTATGGCTACACCTTC. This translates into CASTDLPRYGYTF.

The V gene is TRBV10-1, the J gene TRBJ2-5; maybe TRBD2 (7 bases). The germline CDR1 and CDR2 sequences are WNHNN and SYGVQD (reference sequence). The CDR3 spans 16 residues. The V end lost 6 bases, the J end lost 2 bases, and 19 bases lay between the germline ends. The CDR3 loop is CASRGGGASGQETQYF. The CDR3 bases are TGCGCCAGCAGAGGGGGGGGGGCTAGCGGACAAGAGACCCAGTACTTC.

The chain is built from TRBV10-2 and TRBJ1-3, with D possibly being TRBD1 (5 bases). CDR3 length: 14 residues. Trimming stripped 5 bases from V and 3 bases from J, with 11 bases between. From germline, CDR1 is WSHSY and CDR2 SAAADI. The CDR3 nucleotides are TGCGCCAGCAGTTCTCCAGGGAATGGAAACACCATATATTTT. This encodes CASSSPGNGNTIYF.

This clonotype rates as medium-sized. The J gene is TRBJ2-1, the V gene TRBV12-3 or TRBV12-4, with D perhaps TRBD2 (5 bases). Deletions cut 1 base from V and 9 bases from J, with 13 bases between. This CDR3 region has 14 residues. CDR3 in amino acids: CASSLGGPRGEQFF. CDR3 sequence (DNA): TGTGCCAGCAGTTTAGGCGGGCCCCGGGGTGAGCAGTTCTTC.

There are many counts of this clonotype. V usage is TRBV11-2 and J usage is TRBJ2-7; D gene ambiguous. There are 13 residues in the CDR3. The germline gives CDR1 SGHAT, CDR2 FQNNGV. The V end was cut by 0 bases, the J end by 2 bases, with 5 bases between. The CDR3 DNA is TGTGCCAGCAGCTTAGATCTTCCCTACGAGCAGTACTTC. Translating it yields CASSLDLPYEQYF.